This passage covers 8 T cell receptor beta chains from one sample sequenced in a study of T cell repertoires in ileal Crohn's disease. Measured with immunoSEQ multiplex PCR; TCRdb has only the in-frame clones, and not every one. The sample holds some 1,800 clones; roughly 77% are singletons and the top ten take 8.8%. Source material: ileal tissue. The receptors derive from an adult with Crohn's disease.

This chain joins TRBV19 and TRBJ2-7, with 8 bases that match TRBD1. The CDR3 has 14 amino acids. Germline V CDR1 and CDR2: LNHDA, SQIVND (reference sequence). V was pared by 5 bases and J by 7 bases, with 10 bases of the junction left unmatched. The CDR3 DNA sequence: TGTGCCAGTAGTCTGTCGACAGGGGTTCCTGAGCAGTACTTC. It translates to CASSLSTGVPEQYF. Variable domain in full (rest from reference TRBV19 and TRBJ2-7): DGGITQSPKYLFRKEGQNVTLSCEQNLNHDAMYWYRQDPGQGLRLIYYSQIVNDFQKGDIAEGYSVSREKKESFPLTVTSAQKNPTAFYLCASSLSTGVPEQYFGPGTRLTVT.

This chain joins TRBV11-2 and TRBJ2-5; unclear D gene. Germline loops: CDR1 SGHAT, CDR2 FQNNGV. The CDR3 runs 14 residues. Trimming shortened V by 1 base and J by 2 bases, and 8 bases separated the two germline ends. Written as DNA, the CDR3 is TGTGCCAGCAGCTTAGGAACAAATCAAGAGACCCAGTACTTC. Its protein product is CASSLGTNQETQYF.

The J gene is TRBJ1-5, the V gene TRBV6-5, with 11 bases identical to TRBD1. The CDR3 is 15 amino acids. CDR1 and CDR2 from the germline V gene are MNHEY and SVGAGI. V gave up 5 bases and J gave up 5 bases; unmatched junction bases: 5. As DNA, the CDR3 is TGTGCCAGCAGTCTGGACAGGGGGCCGCATCAGCCCCAGCATTTT. Protein: CASSLDRGPHQPQHF.

V and J are TRBV5-1 and TRBJ2-2; D remains ambiguous. The CDR3 length is 17 residues. Trimming left V 4 bases short and J 0 bases short, with 16 bases between. The V gene's germline CDR1 is SGHRS and CDR2 YFSETQ. CDR3 region: CASSPLLAVSNTGELFF. The CDR3 coding sequence is TGCGCCAGCAGCCCCCTGTTGGCGGTTTCGAACACCGGGGAGCTGTTTTTT.

The chain is built from TRBV7-3 and TRBJ2-1, with 8 bases identical to TRBD2. The germline CDR1 and CDR2 sequences are SGHTA and FQGTGA. J was trimmed by 1 base and V by 5 bases; bases with no gene match: 4. This CDR3 comprises 15 residues. The CDR3: CASSPLAGSYNEQFF. DNA of the CDR3: TGTGCCAGCAGCCCCTTAGCGGGATCCTACAATGAGCAGTTCTTC.

There are a few counts of this clone. The chain couples TRBV6-5 to TRBJ1-6, with TRBD1 identical over 8 bases. Per the germline V gene, CDR1 is MNHEY and CDR2 is SVGAGI. V shed 3 bases and J 9 bases; nucleotides not matched to a gene: 7. This CDR3 region has 15 residues. CDR3 loop: CASSYSQGASSPLHF. CDR3 coding DNA: TGTGCCAGCAGTTATTCTCAGGGGGCGAGTTCACCCCTCCACTTT.

The chain has TRBV5-1 and TRBJ2-1; 11 nucleotides match TRBD2. The CDR3 runs 16 residues. CDR1 is SGHRS, CDR2 YFSETQ, per germline. J was trimmed by 4 bases and V by 1 base; bases with no gene match: 4. The CDR3 region is CASSLTSGGEYNEQFF. DNA of the CDR3: TGCGCCAGCAGCTTGACTAGCGGGGGTGAATACAATGAGCAGTTCTTC.

The chain recombines TRBV6-4 with TRBJ2-1; 10 bases match TRBD2. The CDR3 extends over 15 amino acids. Germline V CDR1 and CDR2: MRHNA, SNTAGT. V shed 5 bases, J shed 6 bases, and the junction held 7 bases outside the gene matches. Here the CDR3 reads CASSYLAGGSNEQFF. The CDR3 DNA is TGTGCCAGCAGTTACTTAGCGGGGGGTAGCAATGAGCAGTTCTTC.